Here is one T cell receptor (beta chain) with its context. Its specific antigen is unknown. No base quality information exists; no much larger clone differs at one position. This entry belongs to a study of T cell repertoires in cytomegalovirus infection (dated by TCRdb to about 2019). For the wider study: The HLA type of each donor mattered for the analysis, because public TCR beta signatures pointed to carriage of CMV infection along with the matching HLA type.

Results the study describes overall, beyond this receptor: Cumulative frequency of public TCR beta family members discriminated carriers of CMV infection plus the relevant HLA type in this cohort and an independent approximately 350-donor cohort. The ex vivo response was dominated by HLA-C-restricted CMV-specific TCR beta clonotypes, which also provided the single most frequent clonotype in two of eight donors.

TCRdb records Illumina HiSeq 1500 as the sequencer. The public sequencing data were trimmed at Q25 with fastp and processed into clonotypes with MiXCR by TCRdb, which kept only in-frame beta chains. Each CDR3 protein gets just one entry, which takes the most common genes and DNA from the rows behind it. In this sample the table shows 200,000 to 300,000 distinct CDR3 sequences, about 12% of which occur a single time. The leading ten clones occupy 1.5% to 2% of the sample. Trimming takes 4 bases from V and 2 bases from J, and the germline ends sit 11 bases apart. From a lookup of the germline V gene, CDR1 and CDR2 are KGHSH and LQKENI. Measured from the cysteine to the phenylalanine, the CDR3 is 14 residues long. The read is trimmed to its CDR3 DNA, 42 bases read in frame from base 1.

The rearranged segments are TRBV18 and TRBJ1-2; the D gene remains uncertain. This TCR was recovered from a human donor in good health (CMV status not recorded). Some clones in this sample may be carry-over from other donors' samples. Sequencing input: PBMCs. The CDR3 amino acid sequence is: CASSRGSDNYGYTF. DNA sequence: TGTGCCAGCTCACGGGGATCAGACAACTATGGCTACACCTTC.